This T cell receptor beta chain was retrieved from a study of neoadjuvant anti-PD-1 for oral cavity cancer. Study-wide background: Patients without progression received a fourth nivolumab dose around day 43, then surgical resection on days 50-56.

Germline CDR1 and CDR2: MGHRA and YSYEKL. The CDR3 contains 14 residues. Trimming removed 0 bases at V and 4 bases at J, with 7 bases between. This clone came up a few times. Analysis of PBMCs was direct, with no culture step. Clones were read by immunoSEQ multiplex PCR, and TCRdb kept only the in-frame ones, dropping some. The table has about 16,000 clones, approximately 79% seen once; the top ten hold more than 2.5%. The rearrangement joins TRBV4-1 to TRBJ1-5; the D is unclear. The receptor was derived from a person aged 40 to 85 with oral cavity squamous cell carcinoma. The specimen was PBMCs, collected before nivolumab (anti-PD-1) treatment. The chain's CDR3 is CASSQDVGNQPQHF. CDR3 sequence (DNA): TGCGCCAGCAGCCAAGATGTAGGGAATCAGCCCCAGCATTTT.